Following are 15 T cell receptor beta chains from one sample sequenced in a study of T cells in localized non-small cell lung cancer. Sequenced by immunoSEQ multiplex PCR; TCRdb stores in-frame clones only, minus some. The sample comprises tens of thousands of clones, about nine tenths of which are singletons, and approximately 2.5% rests with the top ten. The sequencing here drew on peripheral blood, taken before any cancer treatment. Receptors originate from a female donor older than 55 with stage I squamous cell lung carcinoma.

The CDR3 spells CASRRTPANEKLFF. The CDR3 bases are TGTGCCAGCAGACGGACACCCGCTAATGAAAAACTGTTTTTT. The chain links TRBV5-6 to TRBJ1-4, with a possible D match to TRBD1 (5 bases). Germline values: CDR1 SGHDT, CDR2 YYEEEE. V was trimmed by 5 bases and J by 3 bases, leaving 11 bases between them. CDR3 size: 14 residues.

For the CDR3, the DNA is TGTGCCAGCAGTGACGGGGGGAAACAGCCCCAGCATTTT. As protein: CASSDGGKQPQHF. V gene TRBV6-4 combines with J gene TRBJ1-5, with D perhaps TRBD1 (5 bases). V lost 2 bases and J 7 bases, leaving 9 bases between the germline ends. The CDR3 has 13 residues. CDR1 is MRHNA and CDR2 is SNTAGT in the germline V gene.

This rearrangement joins TRBV27 to TRBJ2-7, with D uncertain. CDR3 length: 16 residues. Germline V CDR1 and CDR2: MNHEY, SMNVEV (reference sequence). Trimming removed 6 bases at V and 0 bases at J, with 18 bases between. Here the CDR3 reads CASSLSGGRYSYEQYF. CDR3 sequence (DNA): TGTGCCAGCAGCCTCTCAGGTGGCCGGTACTCCTACGAGCAGTACTTC.

The rearrangement uses TRBV10-2 and TRBJ2-2; D gene uncertain. Germline V gene sequence: CDR1 WSHSY, CDR2 SAAADI. Trimming shortened V by 7 bases and J by 6 bases, and 6 bases separated the two germline ends. This CDR3 comprises 11 residues. The DNA for the CDR3 is TGCGCCAGCAACAGTCCCGGGGAGCTGTTTTTT. The encoded protein is CASNSPGELFF.

The chain couples TRBV4-1 to TRBJ2-7; 11 nucleotides line up with TRBD2. CDR3 length: 15 amino acids. V lost 4 bases and J lost 4; bases outside the gene matches: 6. CDR1 is MGHRA, CDR2 YSYEKL, per germline. DNA for the CDR3: TGCGCCAGCAGCCGCCCACTAGCGGGAGTTTACGAGCAGTACTTC. It yields the protein CASSRPLAGVYEQYF.

The rearrangement uses TRBV30 and TRBJ1-5; D unclear. V lost 6 bases and J lost 4, with 13 bases in between. Germline V gene lookup returns CDR1 GTSNPN and CDR2 SVGIG (reference sequence). The CDR3 loop spans 13 amino acids. The DNA of the CDR3 is TGTGCCTGCGCGAGCAGGAGGAATCAGCCCCAGCATTTT. This sequence encodes CACASRRNQPQHF.

The chain recombines TRBV6-5 with TRBJ1-4, with D possibly TRBD1 on 6 matching bases. Trimming took 4 bases from V and 11 from J, leaving 23 bases between them. The CDR3 is 16 residues long. The germline V gene has CDR1 MNHEY and CDR2 SVGAGI. The CDR3 protein is CASSSSGAGAAPKLFF. As DNA, the CDR3 is TGTGCCAGCAGTTCGTCTGGGGCGGGGGCGGCTCCTAAACTGTTTTTT.

The chain combines TRBV9 with TRBJ2-3, with 12 bases that match TRBD2. Germline V CDR1 and CDR2: SGDLS, YYNGEE. This CDR3 is built from 16 residues. V was clipped by 3 bases and J by 3 bases; unmatched bases: 5. As DNA, the CDR3 is TGTGCCAGCAGCGCGGGACTAGCGGGCGTTACAGATACGCAGTATTTT. Amino acid sequence: CASSAGLAGVTDTQYF.

This chain connects TRBV5-5 to TRBJ2-2, with 8 bases lining up with TRBD1. With 0 bases clipped from V and 9 bases from J, the junction kept 4 bases outside the gene matches. The CDR3 is made up of 14 amino acids. Germline CDR1 reads SGHKS; CDR2 reads YYEKEE (reference sequence). The CDR3 spells CASSLEQGGRELFF. The CDR3 DNA follows: TGTGCCAGCAGCTTGGAACAGGGGGGCCGGGAGCTGTTTTTT.

The rearrangement uses TRBV9 and TRBJ2-5, with 9 bases that match TRBD1. CDR3 size: 16 residues. In germline, CDR1 is SGDLS, CDR2 YYNGEE. The V and J ends lost 3 bases and 7 bases, in that order; junction bases with no gene match: 13. In DNA, the CDR3 is TGTGCCAGCAGCGAGCCGGGACAGGGACGGTTCGGGACCCAGTACTTC. Protein: CASSEPGQGRFGTQYF.

The chain joins TRBV11-2 to TRBJ2-5, with 9 bases aligning to TRBD2. CDR1 and CDR2 from the germline V gene are SGHAT and FQNNGV. V lost 1 base, J lost 1 base, and 4 bases stayed unmatched. The CDR3 is made up of 16 amino acids. The CDR3 spells CASSLGAGGSQETQYF. The CDR3 DNA follows: TGTGCCAGCAGCTTAGGGGCGGGAGGGTCCCAAGAGACCCAGTACTTC.

In this sample, this clone turned up a few times. V usage is TRBV29-1 and J usage is TRBJ2-4; D is unresolved. Germline-derived CDR1 and CDR2 are SQVTM and ANQGSEA. This CDR3 region has 17 residues. Trimming shortened V by 4 bases and J by 0 bases, and 19 bases separated the two germline ends. The CDR3 reads CSVVTTERLLAKNIQYF. The CDR3 region has the DNA TGCAGCGTTGTAACCACGGAGCGTCTACTAGCCAAAAACATTCAGTACTTC.

J is TRBJ2-5 and V is TRBV6-5; D tentatively reads TRBD1 or TRBD2 (5 bases each). The CDR3 runs to 15 residues. The germline V gene encodes CDR1 MNHEY and CDR2 SVGAGI. With 2 bases removed from V and 5 bases from J, the gap between germline ends came to 15 bases. For the CDR3, the DNA is TGTGCCAGCAGTTACACGCTCACGGGGCATGAGACCCAGTACTTC. Its translation is CASSYTLTGHETQYF.

CDR3 coding DNA: TGCGCCAGCAGCTGGGGACAGGGGGCAGGGGAGCAGTACTTC. This encodes CASSWGQGAGEQYF. The chain links TRBV5-1 to TRBJ2-7, with TRBD1 identical over 12 bases. Germline values: CDR1 SGHRS, CDR2 YFSETQ. The CDR3 has 14 amino acids. V lost 3 bases and J lost 7; bases outside the gene matches: 5.

Only one count was recorded for this clone. The chain couples TRBV7-9 to TRBJ2-7, with 7 bases that match TRBD1. V was pared by 5 bases and J by 3 bases, with 7 bases of the junction left unmatched. There are 14 residues in the CDR3. The germline V gene encodes CDR1 SEHNR and CDR2 FQNEAQ (reference sequence). The CDR3 nucleotides read TGTGCCAGCAGCCCGAGGGGGCGGGTCTACGAGCAGTACTTC. Protein sequence: CASSPRGRVYEQYF.